A single sample gave rise to the 16 T cell receptor beta chains below, sequenced in a study of long-term antiretroviral therapy in people with HIV. Sequencing relied on immunoSEQ assay v3.0, run at survey level. The repertoire was sequenced with immunoSEQ multiplex PCR; TCRdb's copy has only in-frame clones and lacks some. The data contain 26,000 or so clones, around 80% of them singletons. The material was unsorted PBMCs, obtained 1.5 years before starting antiretroviral therapy. The receptors originated from a man aged 18-30 years with HIV.

The genes are TRBV19 and TRBJ2-7, with D maybe TRBD1 (5 bases). There are 13 residues in the CDR3. V was cut by 3 bases and J by 4 bases, with 10 bases left in between. CDR1 and CDR2 from the germline V gene are LNHDA and SQIVND (reference sequence). This CDR3 is CASSMTVGYEQYF. DNA for the CDR3: TGTGCCAGTAGTATGACAGTCGGATACGAGCAGTACTTC.

The genes are TRBV30 and TRBJ2-7; no clear D. Germline V gene data show CDR1 as GTSNPN and CDR2 as SVGIG (reference sequence). The ends were cut back, 2 bases at V and 4 bases at J, with 6 bases in the middle. CDR3 length: 11 amino acids. Written as DNA, the CDR3 is TGTGCCTGGAGTCAATTGTACGAGCAGTACTTC. Encoded protein: CAWSQLYEQYF.

V usage is TRBV27 and J usage is TRBJ2-5; 7 nucleotides agree with TRBD2. V gave up 3 bases and J gave up 5 bases; unmatched junction bases: 3. Per germline, CDR1 MNHEY and CDR2 SMNVEV (reference sequence). This CDR3 has 13 amino acids. CDR3 sequence reads: CASSFGGEETQYF. The CDR3 nucleotides are TGTGCCAGCAGTTTTGGGGGGGAGGAGACCCAGTACTTC.

The rearrangement joins TRBV7-8 to TRBJ2-7; 7 bases are a match to TRBD2. This CDR3 is built from 16 residues. The germline V gene has CDR1 SGHVS and CDR2 FQNEAQ. The V and J ends lost 5 bases and 0 bases, in that order; junction bases with no gene match: 10. CDR3 sequence (DNA): TGTGCCAGCAGCCAAACGGGGGGAATGAGCTCCTACGAGCAGTACTTC. It is translated as CASSQTGGMSSYEQYF.

The chain has TRBV14 and TRBJ2-5; TRBD2 is a possible D gene (7 bases). Looked up from germline, CDR1 is SGHDN and CDR2 is FVKESK. V lost 4 bases and J 2 bases, leaving 17 bases between the germline ends. This CDR3 is built from 16 residues. In nucleotides, the CDR3 is TGTGCCAGCAGCCCCGGCGGGGGAAGGGGGCAAGAGACCCAGTACTTC. It is translated as CASSPGGGRGQETQYF.

The V and J genes are TRBV19 and TRBJ2-1; 13 positions agree with TRBD2. This CDR3 has 17 amino acids. Germline V gene lookup returns CDR1 LNHDA and CDR2 SQIVND (reference sequence). V lost 3 bases, J lost 2 bases, and 4 bases stayed unmatched. Written as DNA, the CDR3 is TGTGCCAGTAGTATCAGGACTAGCGGGAGACCCTACAATGAGCAGTTCTTC. Its protein product is CASSIRTSGRPYNEQFF.

The V and J genes are TRBV18 and TRBJ2-3; perhaps D is TRBD1 or TRBD2 (5 bases each). V was clipped by 5 bases and J by 5 bases, with 14 bases between them. Germline values: CDR1 KGHSH, CDR2 LQKENI. CDR3 size: 14 residues. The CDR3 is CASSSRGVKDTQYF. CDR3 nucleotide sequence: TGTGCCAGCTCATCCCGAGGGGTAAAAGATACGCAGTATTTT.

The chain is built from TRBV27 and TRBJ2-4; 12 bases fit TRBD2. The CDR3 extends over 19 amino acids. CDR1 MNHEY and CDR2 SMNVEV come from the germline V gene (reference sequence). Losses at the gene ends were 5 bases for V and 7 bases for J; bases not matched to a gene: 18. The CDR3 reads CASSPSRLAGGPLGNIQYF. The CDR3 DNA follows: TGTGCCAGCAGTCCAAGCCGTCTAGCGGGAGGGCCCTTAGGCAACATTCAGTACTTC.

The CDR3 DNA sequence: TGTGCCAGCAGCTTAGGAGGGGGGGCCTATGAGCAGTTCTTC. Protein product: CASSLGGGAYEQFF. This sequence joins TRBV11-2 and TRBJ2-1, with D tentatively TRBD2 (7 bases). This CDR3 comprises 14 residues. V lost 1 base to trimming and J lost 8 bases, with 12 bases between them. CDR1 is SGHAT, CDR2 FQNNGV, per germline.

The chain recombines TRBV6-4 with TRBJ2-3; 9 positions agree with TRBD2. After removal of 2 bases from V and 3 bases from J, the junction contained 3 bases not matched to a gene. This CDR3 has 15 amino acids. In germline, CDR1 is MRHNA, CDR2 SNTAGT. CDR3 nucleotides: TGTGCCAGCAGTGACGGTAGCGGGAGTACAGATACGCAGTATTTT. Translating gives CASSDGSGSTDTQYF.

The chain couples TRBV30 to TRBJ1-2; the match to TRBD1 covers 12 bases. Germline V gives CDR1 GTSNPN, CDR2 SVGIG (reference sequence). With V trimmed by 4 bases and J by 7 bases, 7 bases remained unmatched. The CDR3 contains 14 residues. The CDR3 reads CAWTRDRGLGGYTF. The CDR3 bases are TGTGCCTGGACCCGGGACAGGGGGCTTGGTGGCTACACCTTC.

The chain is built from TRBV19 and TRBJ1-5, with a tentative D call TRBD1 (5 bases). Looked up from germline, CDR1 is LNHDA and CDR2 is SQIVND (reference sequence). V was shortened by 2 bases and J by 4 bases, with 9 bases between the two germline ends. The CDR3 contains 14 residues. The CDR3 DNA reads as TGTGCCAGTAGTATATTGGGACGGAATCAGCCCCAGCATTTT. Residues: CASSILGRNQPQHF. The whole variable domain, filled in from reference TRBV19 and TRBJ1-5, reads DGGITQSPKYLFRKEGQNVTLSCEQNLNHDAMYWYRQDPGQGLRLIYYSQIVNDFQKGDIAEGYSVSREKKESFPLTVTSAQKNPTAFYLCASSILGRNQPQHFGDGTRLSIL.

The rearrangement joins TRBV5-4 to TRBJ2-7, with 7 bases identical to TRBD1. The CDR3 is made up of 15 amino acids. With V trimmed by 4 bases and J by 3 bases, 10 bases remained unmatched. Germline V CDR1 and CDR2: SGHNT, YYREEE (reference sequence). Written as DNA, the CDR3 is TGTGCCAGCAGCATAGGGACAGCCGAATACTACGAGCAGTACTTC. Translating it yields CASSIGTAEYYEQYF.

This clone has only a few counts. V and J are TRBV5-1 and TRBJ1-2; tentatively, D is TRBD1 (6 bases). V dropped 0 bases and J dropped 8 bases, with 20 bases sitting between them. This CDR3 comprises 16 residues. Germline CDR1 is SGHRS and CDR2 is YFSETQ. CDR3 protein: CASSLGLREGVYGYTF. CDR3 DNA sequence: TGCGCCAGCAGCTTGGGACTAAGGGAGGGGGTGTACGGCTACACCTTC.

The V and J genes are TRBV7-9 and TRBJ1-2, with 9 nucleotides matching TRBD1. The CDR3 sequence is 15 residues long. With V trimmed by 5 bases and J by 4 bases, 8 bases remained unmatched. CDR1 is SEHNR and CDR2 is FQNEAQ in the germline V gene (reference sequence). CDR3 in DNA: TGTGCCAGCAGCGCAAGGGACAGGGTGGGCTATGGCTACACCTTC. Translating gives CASSARDRVGYGYTF.

This chain links TRBV29-1 with TRBJ1-2; D remains unclear. This CDR3 is 13 amino acids long. The V end was cut by 3 bases, the J end by 4 bases, with 12 bases between. Per the germline V gene, CDR1 is SQVTM and CDR2 is ANQGSEA. CDR3 sequence reads: CSVDPGVAYGYTF. In DNA, the CDR3 is TGCAGCGTTGATCCTGGTGTGGCCTATGGCTACACCTTC.